These T cell receptor beta chains were read from a single sample in a study of siplizumab effects on memory and regulatory T cells. The data were produced by immunoSEQ multiplex PCR, yet TCRdb's version contains in-frame clones alone and is incomplete. Counted here are approximately 50,000 clones, 93% occurring once; the ten biggest clones make up 15% to 20%. The source material was CD8+ T cells sorted from blood. The receptor set was obtained from a human donor in good health. Both conserved end residues are trimmed from each CDR3.

TRBV5-4	TRBJ1-2	ASSIDLNYGYT
TRBV9	TRBJ2-1	ASSVEGEQF
TRBV27	TRBJ2-3	ASSWGGRDTQY
TRBV5-5	TRBJ2-7	ASRGTGTNEQY
TRBV4-1	TRBJ2-7	ASSQAPAYEQY
TRBV5-1	TRBJ2-3	ASSLDREEEDTQY
TRBV6-5	TRBJ2-1	ASSAGLAGGVKQF
TRBV9	TRBJ2-7	ASGDYEQY
TRBV6-5	TRBJ2-2	ASSSKGYTGELF
TRBV6-5	TRBJ2-7	ASSYAGLADGYEQY
TRBV7-7	TRBJ1-5	ASSPHSRDSTNQPQH
TRBV7-8	TRBJ2-7	ASSLGTGGSYEQY
TRBV5-5	TRBJ2-7	ASSRGREAYEQY
TRBV4-1	TRBJ2-1	ASSQTSGRSNEQF
TRBV21-1	TRBJ2-7	ASSKDATFGHCEQY
TRBV28	TRBJ1-1	ASSLWALKNTEAF
TRBV4-2	TRBJ2-1	ASSRATGGEQF
TRBV19	TRBJ1-3	ASKDVQNTIY
TRBV13	TRBJ2-7	ASSFESSYEQY
TRBV10-1	TRBJ2-1	ASSHLRGNEQF
TRBV13	TRBJ2-7	ASSTGTLPYEQY
TRBV4-1	TRBJ2-1	ASSRGARGNSYNEQF
TRBV6-1	TRBJ2-7	ASSIPAGGGLEQY
TRBV7-2	TRBJ2-7	ASSRLGQSSYEQY
TRBV4-1	TRBJ2-7	ASSQAGPSYEQY
TRBV7-9	TRBJ2-7	ASSFQGSTYEQY
TRBV19	TRBJ1-1	ASVDREMNTEAF
TRBV14	TRBJ2-1	ASSQGTGLAPEQF
TRBV27	TRBJ2-1	ASSALLAGGTGEQF
TRBV7-9	TRBJ2-1	ASYSSYNEQF
TRBV5-8	TRBJ2-7	ASSPLAGGPTREQY
TRBV27	TRBJ1-5	ASSSLSPRGNNQPQH